The source of this T cell receptor beta chain is a study of cytomegalovirus exposure and HLA in healthy donors. Regarding the study as a whole: Earlier analysis found most TCR beta V segments productive about 90% or about 30% of the time.

Primers: 60 Vbeta forward and 13 Jbeta reverse. Libraries were prepared by immunoSEQ multiplex PCR; TCRdb keeps only in-frame clonotypes and omits some of them. The sample records roughly 140,000 clones, roughly 79% being singletons. The germline CDR1 and CDR2 sequences are SGDLS and YYNGEE. The CDR3 loop spans 15 amino acids. After removal of 0 bases from V and 4 bases from J, the junction contained 7 bases not matched to a gene. About this clone: Its target is not known.

Sequenced sample: PBMCs. The chain employs TRBV9 and TRBJ2-7; the match to TRBD2 covers 7 bases. The origin of this receptor is a woman aged 55 to 70 in good health and CMV-seropositive. Here the CDR3 reads CASSVGGGGRYEQYF. The CDR3 coding sequence is TGTGCCAGCAGCGTAGGGGGGGGAGGGAGATACGAGCAGTACTTC.